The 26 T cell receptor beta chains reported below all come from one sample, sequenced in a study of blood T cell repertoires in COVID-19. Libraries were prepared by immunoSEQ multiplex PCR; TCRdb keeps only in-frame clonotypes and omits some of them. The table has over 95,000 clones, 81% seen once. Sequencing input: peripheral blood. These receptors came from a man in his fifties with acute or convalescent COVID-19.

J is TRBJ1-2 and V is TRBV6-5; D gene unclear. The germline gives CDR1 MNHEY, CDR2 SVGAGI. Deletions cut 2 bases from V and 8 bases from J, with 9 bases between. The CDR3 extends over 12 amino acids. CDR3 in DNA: TGTGCCAGCAGTTACGCTACCTCCGGCTACACCTTC. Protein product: CASSYATSGYTF.

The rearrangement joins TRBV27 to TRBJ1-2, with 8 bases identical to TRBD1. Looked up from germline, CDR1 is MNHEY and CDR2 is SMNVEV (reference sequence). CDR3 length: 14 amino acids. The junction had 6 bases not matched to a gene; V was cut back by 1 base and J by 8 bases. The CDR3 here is CASSLLAGGGGYTF. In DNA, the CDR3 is TGTGCCAGCAGTTTATTGGCAGGGGGCGGAGGCTACACCTTC.

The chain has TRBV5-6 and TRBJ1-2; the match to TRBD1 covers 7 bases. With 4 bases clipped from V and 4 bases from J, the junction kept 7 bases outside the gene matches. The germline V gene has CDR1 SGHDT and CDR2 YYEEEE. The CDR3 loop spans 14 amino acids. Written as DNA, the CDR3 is TGTGCCAGCAGCCCTCCGACAGGGATCTATGGCTACACCTTC. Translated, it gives CASSPPTGIYGYTF.

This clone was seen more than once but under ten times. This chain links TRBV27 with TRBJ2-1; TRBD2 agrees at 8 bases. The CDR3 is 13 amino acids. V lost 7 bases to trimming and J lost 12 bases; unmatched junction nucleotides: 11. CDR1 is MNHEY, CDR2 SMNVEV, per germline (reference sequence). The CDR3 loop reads CASTSRERGWQFF. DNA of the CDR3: TGTGCCAGCACATCGAGGGAGCGGGGGTGGCAGTTCTTC.

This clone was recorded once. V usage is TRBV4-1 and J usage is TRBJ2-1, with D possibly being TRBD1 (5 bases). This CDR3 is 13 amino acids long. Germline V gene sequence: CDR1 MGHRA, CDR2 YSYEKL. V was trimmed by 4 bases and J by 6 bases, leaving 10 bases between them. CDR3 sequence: CASSRGGINEQFF. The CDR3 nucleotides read TGCGCCAGCAGCCGGGGCGGAATCAATGAGCAGTTCTTC.

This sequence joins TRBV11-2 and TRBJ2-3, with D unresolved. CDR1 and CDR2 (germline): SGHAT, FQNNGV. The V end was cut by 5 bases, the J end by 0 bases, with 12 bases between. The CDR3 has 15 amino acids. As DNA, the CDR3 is TGTGCCAGCAGCCGAACGTTTACTAGCACAGATACGCAGTATTTT. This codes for CASSRTFTSTDTQYF.

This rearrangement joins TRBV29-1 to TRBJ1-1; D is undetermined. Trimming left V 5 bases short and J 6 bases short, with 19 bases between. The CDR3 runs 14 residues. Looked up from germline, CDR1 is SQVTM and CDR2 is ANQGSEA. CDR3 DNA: TGCAGCGTTTCACCCCTCCGGGAGTTGGCTGAAGCTTTCTTT. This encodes CSVSPLRELAEAFF.

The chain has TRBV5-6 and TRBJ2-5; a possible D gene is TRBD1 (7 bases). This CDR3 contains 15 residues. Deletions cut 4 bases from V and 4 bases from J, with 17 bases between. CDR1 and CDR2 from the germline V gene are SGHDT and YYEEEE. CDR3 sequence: CASSRRTGGPETQYF. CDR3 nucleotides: TGTGCCAGCAGCCGGAGGACAGGAGGGCCAGAGACCCAGTACTTC.

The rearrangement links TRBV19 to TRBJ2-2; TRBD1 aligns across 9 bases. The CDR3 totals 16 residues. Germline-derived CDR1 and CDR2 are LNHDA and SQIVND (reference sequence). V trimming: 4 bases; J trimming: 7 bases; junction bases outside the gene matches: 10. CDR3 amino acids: CASSKGRQGVGGELFF. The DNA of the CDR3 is TGTGCCAGTAGTAAGGGGCGACAGGGGGTTGGCGGGGAGCTGTTTTTT.

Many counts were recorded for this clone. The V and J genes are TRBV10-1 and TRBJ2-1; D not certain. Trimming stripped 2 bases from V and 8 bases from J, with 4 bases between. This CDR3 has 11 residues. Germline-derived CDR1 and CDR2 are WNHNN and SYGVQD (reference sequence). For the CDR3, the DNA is TGCGCCAGCAGTGAGCCCGATGAGCAGTTCTTC. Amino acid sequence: CASSEPDEQFF.

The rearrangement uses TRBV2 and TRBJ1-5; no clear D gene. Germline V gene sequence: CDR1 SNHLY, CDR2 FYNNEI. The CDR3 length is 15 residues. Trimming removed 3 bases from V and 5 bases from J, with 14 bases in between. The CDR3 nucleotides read TGTGCCAGCAGTGACGAGACTGCTCGGGATCAGCCCCAGCATTTT. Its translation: CASSDETARDQPQHF.

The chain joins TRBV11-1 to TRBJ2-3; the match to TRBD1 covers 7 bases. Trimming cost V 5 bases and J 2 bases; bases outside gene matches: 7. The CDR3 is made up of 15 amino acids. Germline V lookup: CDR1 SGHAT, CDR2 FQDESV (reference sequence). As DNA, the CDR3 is TGTGCCAGCAGCCGCGCCGGGACAGCCACAGATACGCAGTATTTT. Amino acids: CASSRAGTATDTQYF.

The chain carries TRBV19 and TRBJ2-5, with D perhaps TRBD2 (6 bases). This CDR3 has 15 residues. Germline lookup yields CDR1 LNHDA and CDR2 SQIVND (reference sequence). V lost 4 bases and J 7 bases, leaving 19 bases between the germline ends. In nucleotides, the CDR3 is TGTGCCAGTAGTAGCCTACCGGACGCCGGGGGGACCCAGTACTTC. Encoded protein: CASSSLPDAGGTQYF.

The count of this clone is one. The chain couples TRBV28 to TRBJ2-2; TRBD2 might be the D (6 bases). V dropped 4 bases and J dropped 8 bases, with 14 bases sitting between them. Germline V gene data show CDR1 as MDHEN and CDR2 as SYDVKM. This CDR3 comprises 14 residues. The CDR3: CASSSGGTKGELFF. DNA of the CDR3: TGTGCCAGCAGTTCTGGCGGGACGAAAGGGGAGCTGTTTTTT.

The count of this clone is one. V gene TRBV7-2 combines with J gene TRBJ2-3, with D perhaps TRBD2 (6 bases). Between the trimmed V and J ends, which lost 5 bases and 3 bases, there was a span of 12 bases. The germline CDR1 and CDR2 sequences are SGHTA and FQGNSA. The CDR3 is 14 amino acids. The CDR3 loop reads CASSVGLPTDTQYF. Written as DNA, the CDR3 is TGTGCCAGCAGCGTTGGACTACCGACAGATACGCAGTATTTT.

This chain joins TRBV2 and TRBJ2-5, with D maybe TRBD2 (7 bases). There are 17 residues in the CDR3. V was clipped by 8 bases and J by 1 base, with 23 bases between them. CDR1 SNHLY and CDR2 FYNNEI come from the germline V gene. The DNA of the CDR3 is TGTGCCAGCCATGGGGGGGCGATCGATAATCTCCAAGAGACCCAGTACTTC. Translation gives CASHGGAIDNLQETQYF.

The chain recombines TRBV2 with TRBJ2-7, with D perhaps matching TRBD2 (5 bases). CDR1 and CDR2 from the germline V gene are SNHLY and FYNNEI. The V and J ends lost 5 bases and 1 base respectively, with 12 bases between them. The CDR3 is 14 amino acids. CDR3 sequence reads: CASSKGVSSYEQYF. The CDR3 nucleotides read TGTGCCAGCAGTAAGGGAGTTTCGTCCTACGAGCAGTACTTC.

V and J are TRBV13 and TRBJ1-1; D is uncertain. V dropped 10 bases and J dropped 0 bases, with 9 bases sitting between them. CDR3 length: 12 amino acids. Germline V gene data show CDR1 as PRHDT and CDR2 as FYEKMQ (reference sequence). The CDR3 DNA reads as TGTGCCACAGGACTTATGAACACTGAAGCTTTCTTT. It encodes CATGLMNTEAFF.

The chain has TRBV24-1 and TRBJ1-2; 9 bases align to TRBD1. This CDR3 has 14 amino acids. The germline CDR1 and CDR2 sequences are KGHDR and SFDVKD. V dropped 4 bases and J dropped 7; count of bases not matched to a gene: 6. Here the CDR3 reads CATSDTGTGFGYTF. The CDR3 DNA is TGTGCCACCAGTGACACCGGGACAGGGTTTGGCTACACCTTC.

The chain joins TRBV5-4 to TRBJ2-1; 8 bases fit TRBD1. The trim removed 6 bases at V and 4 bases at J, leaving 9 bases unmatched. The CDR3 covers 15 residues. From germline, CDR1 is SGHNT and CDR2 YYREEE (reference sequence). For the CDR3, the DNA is TGTGCCAGCACGTCAGGGACAGGCAAATACAATGAGCAGTTCTTC. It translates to CASTSGTGKYNEQFF.

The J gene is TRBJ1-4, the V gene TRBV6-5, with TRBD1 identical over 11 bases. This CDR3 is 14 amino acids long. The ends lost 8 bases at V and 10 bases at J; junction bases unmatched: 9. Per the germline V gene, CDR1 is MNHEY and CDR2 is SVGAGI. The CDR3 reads CASDTGQGEGKLFF. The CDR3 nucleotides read TGTGCCAGCGACACGGGACAGGGGGAAGGAAAACTGTTTTTT.

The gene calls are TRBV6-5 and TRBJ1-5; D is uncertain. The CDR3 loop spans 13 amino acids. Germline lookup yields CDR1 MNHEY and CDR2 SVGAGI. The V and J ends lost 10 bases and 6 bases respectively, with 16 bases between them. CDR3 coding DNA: TGTGCCATCACGGGTAGGCTGGGTCAGCCCCAGCATTTT. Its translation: CAITGRLGQPQHF.

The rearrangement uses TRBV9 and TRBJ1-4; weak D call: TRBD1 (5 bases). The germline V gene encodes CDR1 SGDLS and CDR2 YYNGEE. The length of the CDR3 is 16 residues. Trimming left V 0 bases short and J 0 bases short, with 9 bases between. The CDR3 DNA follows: TGTGCCAGCAGCGTAGAGGCCAGGGCAACTAATGAAAAACTGTTTTTT. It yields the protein CASSVEARATNEKLFF.

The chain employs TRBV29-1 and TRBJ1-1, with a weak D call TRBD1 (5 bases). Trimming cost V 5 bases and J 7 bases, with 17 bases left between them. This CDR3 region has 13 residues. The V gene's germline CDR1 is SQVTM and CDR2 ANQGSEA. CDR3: CSVIPQGPGEAFF. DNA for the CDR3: TGCAGCGTTATCCCCCAGGGTCCCGGTGAAGCTTTCTTT.

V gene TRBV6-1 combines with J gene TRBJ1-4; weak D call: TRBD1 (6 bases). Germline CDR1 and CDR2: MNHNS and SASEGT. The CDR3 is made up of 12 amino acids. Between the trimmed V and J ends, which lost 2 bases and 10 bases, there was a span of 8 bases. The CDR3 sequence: CASSERQAKLFF. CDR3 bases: TGTGCCAGCAGTGAAAGACAGGCAAAACTGTTTTTT.

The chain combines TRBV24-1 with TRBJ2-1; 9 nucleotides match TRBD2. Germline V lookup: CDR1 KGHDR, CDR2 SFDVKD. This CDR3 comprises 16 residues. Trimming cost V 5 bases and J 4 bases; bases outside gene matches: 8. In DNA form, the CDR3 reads TGTGCCACCAGTGTTGGTAGCGGGGGTCTATACAATGAGCAGTTCTTC. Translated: CATSVGSGGLYNEQFF.